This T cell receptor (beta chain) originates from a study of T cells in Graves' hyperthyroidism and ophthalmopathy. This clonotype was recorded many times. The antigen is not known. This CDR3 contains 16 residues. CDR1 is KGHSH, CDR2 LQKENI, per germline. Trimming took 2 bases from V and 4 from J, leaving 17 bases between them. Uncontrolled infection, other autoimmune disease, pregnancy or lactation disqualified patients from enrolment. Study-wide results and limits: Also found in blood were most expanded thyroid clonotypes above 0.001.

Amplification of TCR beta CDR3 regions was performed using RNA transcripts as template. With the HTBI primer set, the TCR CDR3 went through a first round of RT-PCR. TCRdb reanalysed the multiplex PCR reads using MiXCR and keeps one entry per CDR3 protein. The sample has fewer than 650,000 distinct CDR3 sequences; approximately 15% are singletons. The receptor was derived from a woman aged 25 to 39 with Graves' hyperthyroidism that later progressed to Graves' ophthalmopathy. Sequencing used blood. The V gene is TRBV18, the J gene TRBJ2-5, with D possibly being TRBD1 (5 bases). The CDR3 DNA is TGTGCCAGCTCACCATACGAGCAGGGTGTCGGAGAGACCCAGTACTTC. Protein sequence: CASSPYEQGVGETQYF.